Listed here are 8 T cell receptor beta chains from one sample, sequenced in a study of T-cell memory formation after mild COVID-19. One entry per CDR3 protein, called by TCRdb with MiXCR from the 5' RACE reads. Here the sample spans 580,000 or so distinct CDR3 sequences, roughly 17% being singletons. Sequencing was done on a sample of PBMCs or a T cell subset sorted from them (not recorded which). These TCRs come from an adult woman who had mild COVID-19 (a few samples of this study predate the infection). Cell type and time point are not known.

The DNA for the CDR3 is TGTGCCAGCAGCCCCATCAGGGGCGGGGAGCTGTTTTTT. Translation: CASSPIRGGELFF. The rearrangement links TRBV11-2 to TRBJ2-2; a possible D gene is TRBD1 (6 bases). Trimming removed 5 bases from V and 7 bases from J, with 11 bases in between. CDR1 and CDR2 (germline): SGHAT, FQNNGV. This CDR3 is 13 amino acids long.

The chain couples TRBV15 to TRBJ1-2, with TRBD1 matching over 7 bases. This CDR3 spans 15 amino acids. The germline V gene encodes CDR1 LNHNV and CDR2 YYDKDF (reference sequence). V trimming: 0 bases; J trimming: 5 bases; junction bases outside the gene matches: 6. The CDR3 sequence is CATSRDDRVEYGYTF. CDR3 DNA sequence: TGTGCCACCAGCAGAGATGACAGGGTAGAGTATGGCTACACCTTC.

This clonotype showed up just a few times. This chain connects TRBV9 to TRBJ2-3; 9 nucleotides align to TRBD2. Germline CDR1 is SGDLS and CDR2 is YYNGEE. V gave up 0 bases and J gave up 4 bases; unmatched junction bases: 3. This CDR3 is built from 15 residues. The CDR3 DNA is TGTGCCAGCAGCGTAGAAGTAGCGGGAGCAGATACGCAGTATTTT. This sequence encodes CASSVEVAGADTQYF. The complete variable domain, with remaining parts taken from reference TRBV9 and TRBJ2-3, reads DSGVTQTPKHLITATGQRVTLRCSPRSGDLSVYWYQQSLDQGLQFLIQYYNGEERAKGNILERFSAQQFPDLHSELNLSSLELGDSALYFCASSVEVAGADTQYFGPGTRLTVL.

This clonotype came up once. The V gene is TRBV9, the J gene TRBJ2-7; tentative D call: TRBD1 (6 bases). V dropped 0 bases and J dropped 1 base, with 11 bases sitting between them. CDR3 length equals 15 residues. Germline-derived CDR1 and CDR2 are SGDLS and YYNGEE. The CDR3 coding sequence is TGTGCCAGCAGCGTAGACCTGGACAGATCCTACGAGCAGTACTTC. Its translation is CASSVDLDRSYEQYF.

This clonotype has a count of ten or more. An end of the junction differs from the germline gene, which may be a read error. This chain joins TRBV3-1 and TRBJ2-1, with a tentative D call TRBD2 (6 bases). Germline values: CDR1 LGHDT, CDR2 YNNKEL (reference sequence). CDR3 length: 15 amino acids. The CDR3 is CASSQDGSSYNEQFF. CDR3 coding DNA: TGCGCCAGCAGCCAAGACGGGAGCTCCTACAATGAGCAGTTCTTC.

The chain links TRBV24-1 to TRBJ2-1, with 7 bases matching TRBD2. The CDR3 length is 16 residues. With 4 bases clipped from V and 0 bases from J, the junction kept 5 bases outside the gene matches. Germline CDR1 reads KGHDR; CDR2 reads SFDVKD. CDR3 amino acids: CATSEASGSSYNEQFF. In nucleotides, the CDR3 is TGTGCCACCAGTGAGGCTAGCGGAAGCTCCTACAATGAGCAGTTCTTC.

This clonotype was seen at least ten times. An end of the junction differs from the germline gene, which may be a read error. V and J are TRBV15 and TRBJ2-4; D is perhaps TRBD1 (5 bases). This CDR3 has 15 amino acids. Per germline, CDR1 LNHNV and CDR2 YYDKDF (reference sequence). The CDR3 protein is CATSSLTGAENIQYF. The CDR3 DNA reads TGTGCCACCAGCAGCCTAACAGGAGCCGAAAACATTCAGTACTTC.

The DNA of the CDR3 is TGTGCCAGCAGTTACACCGTGGAGGGTAGCCCCTTTGGTAGCAATCAGCCCCAGCATTTT. It is translated as CASSYTVEGSPFGSNQPQHF. This sequence joins TRBV6-2 or TRBV6-3 and TRBJ1-5; D is ambiguous. The germline V gene has CDR1 MNHEY and CDR2 SVGEGT. The V gene lost 2 bases and the J gene lost 0 bases, with 23 bases spanning the gap. This CDR3 is 20 amino acids long.